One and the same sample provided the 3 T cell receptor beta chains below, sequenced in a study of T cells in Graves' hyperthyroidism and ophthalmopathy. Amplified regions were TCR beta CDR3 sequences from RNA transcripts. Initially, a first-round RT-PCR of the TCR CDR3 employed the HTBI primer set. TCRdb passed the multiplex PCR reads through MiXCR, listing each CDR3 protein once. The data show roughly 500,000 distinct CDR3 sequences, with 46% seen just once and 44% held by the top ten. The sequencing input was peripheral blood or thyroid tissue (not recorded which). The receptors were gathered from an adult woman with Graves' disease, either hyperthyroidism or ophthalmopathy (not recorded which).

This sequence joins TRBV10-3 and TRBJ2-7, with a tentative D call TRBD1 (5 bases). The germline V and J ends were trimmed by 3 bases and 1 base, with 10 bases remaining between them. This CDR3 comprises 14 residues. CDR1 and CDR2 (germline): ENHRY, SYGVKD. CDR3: CAISDSDRSYEQYF. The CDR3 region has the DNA TGTGCCATCAGTGATTCTGACAGATCCTACGAGCAGTACTTC.

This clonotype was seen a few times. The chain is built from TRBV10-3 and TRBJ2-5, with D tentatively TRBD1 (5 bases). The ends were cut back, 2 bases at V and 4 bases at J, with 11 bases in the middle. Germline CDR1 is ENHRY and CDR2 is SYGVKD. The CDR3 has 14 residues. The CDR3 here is CAISEGALRETQYF. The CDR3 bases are TGTGCCATCAGTGAGGGGGCGTTACGAGAGACCCAGTACTTC.

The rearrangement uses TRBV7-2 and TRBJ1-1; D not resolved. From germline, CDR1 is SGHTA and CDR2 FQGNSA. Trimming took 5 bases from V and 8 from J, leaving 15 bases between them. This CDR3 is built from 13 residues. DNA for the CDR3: TGTGCCAGCAGCCCCTCGGCTGTGATGGAAGCTTTCTTT. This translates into CASSPSAVMEAFF. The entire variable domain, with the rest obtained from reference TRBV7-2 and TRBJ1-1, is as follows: GAGVSQSPSNKVTEKGKDVELRCDPISGHTALYWYRQSLGQGLEFLIYFQGNSAPDKSGLPSDRFSAERTGGSVSTLTIQRTQQEDSAVYLCASSPSAVMEAFFGQGTRLTVV.